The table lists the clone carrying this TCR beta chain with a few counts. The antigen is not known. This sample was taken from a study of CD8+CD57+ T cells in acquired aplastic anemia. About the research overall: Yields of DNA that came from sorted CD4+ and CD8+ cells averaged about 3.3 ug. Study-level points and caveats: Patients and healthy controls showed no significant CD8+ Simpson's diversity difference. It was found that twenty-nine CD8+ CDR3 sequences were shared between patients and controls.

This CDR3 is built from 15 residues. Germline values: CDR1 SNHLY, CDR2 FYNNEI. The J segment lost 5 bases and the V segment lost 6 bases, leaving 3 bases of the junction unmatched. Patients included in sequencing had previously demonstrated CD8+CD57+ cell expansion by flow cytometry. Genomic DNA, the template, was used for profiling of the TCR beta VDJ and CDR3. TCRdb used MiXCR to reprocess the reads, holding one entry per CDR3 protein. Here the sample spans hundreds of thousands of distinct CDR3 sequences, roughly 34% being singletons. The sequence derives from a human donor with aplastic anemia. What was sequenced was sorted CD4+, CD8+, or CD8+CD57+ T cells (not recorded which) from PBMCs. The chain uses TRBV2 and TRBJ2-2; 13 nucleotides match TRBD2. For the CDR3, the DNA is TGTGCCAGCAGAGGACTAGCGGGAGTGACCGGGGAGCTGTTTTTT. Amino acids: CASRGLAGVTGELFF. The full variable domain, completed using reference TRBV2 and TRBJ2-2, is EPEVTQTPSHQVTQMGQEVILRCVPISNHLYFYWYRQILGQKVEFLVSFYNNEISEKSEIFDDQFSVERPDGSNFTLKIRSTKLEDSAMYFCASRGLAGVTGELFFGEGSRLTVL.